These 31 T cell receptor beta chains were all obtained from the same sample, sequenced in a study of T cells in Graves' hyperthyroidism and ophthalmopathy. RNA transcripts were the template for amplifying TCR beta CDR3 regions. An initial round of RT-PCR targeting the TCR CDR3 relied on the HTBI primer set. TCRdb ran MiXCR on the multiplex PCR reads and lists one entry per CDR3 protein. The repertoire holds about 840,000 distinct CDR3 sequences, with about 38% as singletons. The specimen sequenced was blood. The receptor set was obtained from a man in his late teens or twenties with Graves' hyperthyroidism.

This clonotype was seen only a few times. The rearrangement links TRBV20-1 to TRBJ2-5; 10 nucleotides agree with TRBD2. The germline CDR1 and CDR2 sequences are DFQATT and SNEGSKA (reference sequence). This CDR3 spans 16 amino acids. Trimming took 0 bases from V and 2 from J; bases not matched to a gene: 6. CDR3 residues: CSARDLGLAAQETQYF. CDR3 bases: TGCAGTGCTAGAGATCTAGGACTAGCGGCTCAAGAGACCCAGTACTTC.

This clonotype was counted only a few times. This sequence joins TRBV4-1 and TRBJ1-1; D call uncertain. With 0 bases removed from V and 5 bases from J, the gap between germline ends came to 10 bases. The germline gives CDR1 MGHRA, CDR2 YSYEKL. The CDR3 runs to 14 residues. Here the CDR3 reads CASSQEVLGTEAFF. The CDR3 DNA reads TGCGCCAGCAGCCAAGAGGTATTGGGGACTGAAGCTTTCTTT.

V and J are TRBV20-1 and TRBJ2-6; perhaps TRBD2 as D (5 bases). The CDR3 runs to 16 residues. The ends were cut back, 0 bases at V and 0 bases at J, with 9 bases in the middle. Germline-derived CDR1 and CDR2 are DFQATT and SNEGSKA (reference sequence). The CDR3 here is CSARDDGVSGANVLTF. DNA of the CDR3: TGCAGTGCTAGAGATGACGGGGTCTCTGGGGCCAACGTCCTGACTTTC.

This clonotype was seen at least ten times. The chain carries TRBV2 and TRBJ1-1, with D hard to call. Trimming pared 7 bases from V and 3 bases from J, leaving 9 bases between. CDR3 length equals 12 residues. Per germline, CDR1 SNHLY and CDR2 FYNNEI. As DNA, the CDR3 is TGTGCCAGCAAAGGGATGCACACTGAAGCTTTCTTT. Translating it yields CASKGMHTEAFF.

With regard to this clonotype: This sequence may be a read error, since a much larger clone differs from it by one base. Likely a read error: the CDR3 ends without its conserved phenylalanine or tryptophan. CDR3 residues: CASSFDRGSYNSPLHL. For the CDR3, the DNA is TGTGCCAGCAGTTTTGACAGGGGATCCTATAATTCACCCCTCCACCTT. The chain is built from TRBV7-2 and TRBJ1-6, with 8 bases identical to TRBD1. The CDR3 totals 16 residues. The ends lost 6 bases at V and 1 base at J; junction bases unmatched: 5. CDR1 SGHTA and CDR2 FQGNSA come from the germline V gene.

This clonotype was found a few times. The rearrangement links TRBV20-1 to TRBJ2-7; D may be TRBD2 (7 bases). V shed 6 bases and J shed 6 bases, with 18 bases lying between them. Germline V lookup: CDR1 DFQATT, CDR2 SNEGSKA (reference sequence). The CDR3 runs to 13 residues. DNA of the CDR3: TGCAGTGCCATCGAGGGGGGGGGTAGCGAGCAGTACTTC. Translated, it gives CSAIEGGGSEQYF.

The V call is TRBV15, the J call TRBJ1-4, with D possibly TRBD1 on 5 matching bases. The germline V and J ends were trimmed by 5 bases and 0 bases, with 13 bases remaining between them. CDR1 is LNHNV, CDR2 YYDKDF, per germline (reference sequence). The CDR3 runs 16 residues. CDR3 loop: CATSGRRGATNEKLFF. The CDR3 coding sequence is TGTGCCACCAGCGGGCGTCGGGGGGCAACTAATGAAAAACTGTTTTTT.

This clonotype was counted many times. The junction differs from germline at one of its ends, possibly a read error. The chain recombines TRBV7-7 with TRBJ2-5, with 7 bases matching TRBD2. CDR3 length: 16 residues. The V gene's germline CDR1 is SSHAT and CDR2 FNYEAQ (reference sequence). The CDR3 DNA reads as TGTGCTAGCAGCTCTAGCGGCGGGGTGGTTGGAGAGACCCAGTACTTC. Protein: CASSSSGGVVGETQYF.

This clonotype came up many times. V is TRBV7-8 and J is TRBJ2-7; D is uncertain. CDR3 length: 15 amino acids. Germline lookup yields CDR1 SGHVS and CDR2 FQNEAQ. Trimming stripped 0 bases from V and 2 bases from J, with 11 bases between. The CDR3 coding sequence is TGTGCCAGCAGCTTAGCTCCTAGTGGGACCTACGAGCAGTACTTC. As protein: CASSLAPSGTYEQYF.

This clonotype was seen ten or more times. This chain links TRBV7-2 with TRBJ1-6, with D possibly being TRBD1 (5 bases). V was clipped by 3 bases and J by 10 bases, with 10 bases between them. CDR3 length: 13 amino acids. Germline values: CDR1 SGHTA, CDR2 FQGNSA. CDR3 sequence: CASSLGGASPLHF. CDR3 nucleotides: TGTGCCAGCAGCTTGGGAGGGGCGTCACCCCTCCACTTT.

About this clonotype itself: Relative to the germline gene, one junction end is altered; a read error may explain this. The rearrangement uses TRBV7-8 and TRBJ1-4, with D uncertain. In germline, CDR1 is SGHVS, CDR2 FQNEAQ. CDR3 size: 16 residues. CDR3 sequence (DNA): TGTGCCAGCAGCTCCACTATTCCCGACGCTAACGAAAAACTGTTTTTT. This gives the protein CASSSTIPDANEKLFF.

The chain links TRBV11-2 to TRBJ2-7, with D possibly called TRBD1 or TRBD2 (5 bases each). Trimming pared 1 base from V and 2 bases from J, leaving 12 bases between. The germline gives CDR1 SGHAT, CDR2 FQNNGV. The CDR3 covers 15 residues. The CDR3 coding sequence is TGTGCCAGCAGCTTAGGATCTAGGGACCCCTACGAGCAGTACTTC. This sequence encodes CASSLGSRDPYEQYF.

For this clonotype: Since a much larger clone is just one base distant, this may be a read error. The chain combines TRBV10-3 with TRBJ1-3; the match to TRBD1 covers 10 bases. The CDR3 is 17 amino acids. The germline V gene has CDR1 ENHRY and CDR2 SYGVKD. The CDR3 is CAIGDPPGQGMGNTIYF. The CDR3 DNA is TGTGCCATCGGTGACCCGCCGGGACAGGGGATGGGAAACACCATATATTTT.

This clonotype showed up many times. The CDR3 loop reads CAISEEFEGYGYTF. As DNA, the CDR3 is TGTGCCATCAGTGAGGAGTTCGAAGGCTATGGCTACACCTTC. The rearrangement uses TRBV10-3 and TRBJ1-2; the D is unclear. Germline lookup yields CDR1 ENHRY and CDR2 SYGVKD. The CDR3 runs to 14 residues. Trimming took 2 bases from V and 4 from J, leaving 11 bases between them.

The chain is built from TRBV10-3 and TRBJ2-7, with 10 nucleotides matching TRBD1. V shed 7 bases, J shed 5 bases, and the junction held 2 bases outside the gene matches. The CDR3 length is 12 residues. Germline CDR1 and CDR2: ENHRY and SYGVKD. The CDR3 nucleotides read TGTGCCATCAAGGGGACAGGGGACGAGCAGTACTTC. Protein sequence: CAIKGTGDEQYF.

This clonotype was observed a handful of times. A junction end diverges from the germline sequence, so it may reflect a read error. This chain connects TRBV12-3 or TRBV12-4 to TRBJ1-3, with no clear D. The CDR3 is made up of 13 amino acids. The CDR3 protein is CASSYSEGSTTFF. The CDR3 DNA sequence: TGTGCCAGCAGTTACTCAGAAGGTAGCACCACCTTTTTT.

With respect to this clonotype: With a much larger clone just one base away, this may be a read error. The chain recombines TRBV2 with TRBJ1-1; D uncertain. The CDR3 sequence is 15 residues long. Germline CDR1 SNHLY, CDR2 FYNNEI. DNA for the CDR3: TGTGTCAGCAGTTTAACGGGTCCATGGGGCACTGAAGCTTTCTTT. Translated, it gives CVSSLTGPWGTEAFF.

This clonotype has a handful of counts. The chain couples TRBV5-6 to TRBJ1-3, with D maybe TRBD1 (5 bases). Germline CDR1 reads SGHDT; CDR2 reads YYEEEE. CDR3 length: 15 amino acids. V gave up 4 bases and J gave up 7 bases, with 18 bases separating them. This CDR3 is CASSAQGLQGNTIYF. CDR3 coding DNA: TGTGCCAGCAGCGCCCAGGGTCTCCAAGGCAACACCATATATTTT.

V usage is TRBV10-3 and J usage is TRBJ1-6; TRBD1 agrees at 10 bases. The germline gives CDR1 ENHRY, CDR2 SYGVKD. Trimming cost V 6 bases and J 8 bases; bases outside gene matches: 1. The CDR3 has 13 amino acids. The CDR3 loop reads CAIRGTGDSPLHF. The CDR3 DNA is TGTGCCATCAGAGGGACAGGGGATTCACCCCTCCACTTT.

The genes are TRBV29-1 and TRBJ1-4, with D perhaps TRBD1 (5 bases). From germline, CDR1 is SQVTM and CDR2 ANQGSEA. Deletions cut 8 bases from V and 10 bases from J, with 8 bases between. There are 9 residues in the CDR3. The CDR3 DNA follows: TGCAGCTCCGGGGGAAAACTGTTTTTT. Amino acid sequence: CSSGGKLFF.

V gene TRBV5-5 combines with J gene TRBJ1-5; D call uncertain. V was cut by 1 base and J by 0 bases, with 17 bases left in between. CDR1 and CDR2 (germline): SGHKS, YYEKEE (reference sequence). This CDR3 has 18 amino acids. In DNA form, the CDR3 reads TGTGCCAGCAGCTTGCGGACCACCGAGAATTATAGCAATCAGCCCCAGCATTTT. It encodes CASSLRTTENYSNQPQHF.

Note on this clonotype: Here the CDR3 omits its conserved ending phenylalanine or tryptophan, so a read error is the likely source. The DNA is left out, because the CDR3 cannot be placed on it with certainty; the CDR3 is given as TCRdb lists it. This chain connects TRBV6-5 to TRBJ2-5; TRBD1 reflects the table's D call only, with no check against the DNA. Per germline, CDR1 MNHEY and CDR2 SVGAGI. The CDR3 is 10 amino acids in total, end residues counted. CDR3 region: CASREDRGYY.

At least ten counts were recorded for this clonotype. This sequence joins TRBV20-1 and TRBJ1-1; D ambiguous. Germline CDR1 DFQATT, CDR2 SNEGSKA (reference sequence). V lost 6 bases, J lost 3 bases, and 11 bases lay in between. The CDR3 length is 12 residues. The CDR3 DNA reads as TGCAGTGCGCAACCCGGCCACACTGAAGCTTTCTTT. It yields the protein CSAQPGHTEAFF.

This clonotype has ten or more counts. The chain carries TRBV19 and TRBJ1-2; tentative D call: TRBD1 (5 bases). The CDR3 covers 15 residues. V lost 9 bases and J lost 1, with 18 bases in between. Germline-derived CDR1 and CDR2 are LNHDA and SQIVND (reference sequence). CDR3 bases: TGTGCCAGCTCCTTGGACATATCCCATAACTATGGCTACACCTTC. Encoded protein: CASSLDISHNYGYTF.

Only a few counts were recorded for this clonotype. V usage is TRBV25-1 and J usage is TRBJ2-7; TRBD1 aligns across 12 bases. The V segment lost 11 bases and the J segment 3 bases; nucleotides outside the gene matches: 17. Looked up from germline, CDR1 is MGHDK and CDR2 is SYGVNS. This CDR3 has 17 residues. The CDR3 loop reads CAWTTGTGGSVVYEQYF. CDR3 in DNA: TGTGCCTGGACCACGGGGACAGGGGGCTCGGTCGTCTACGAGCAGTACTTC.

This rearrangement joins TRBV7-2 to TRBJ1-2; the D gene is possibly TRBD1 (5 bases). Trimming took 5 bases from V and 8 from J, leaving 18 bases between them. This CDR3 is built from 14 residues. Germline V lookup: CDR1 SGHTA, CDR2 FQGNSA. The chain's CDR3 is CASSQERGFYGYTF. DNA of the CDR3: TGTGCCAGCAGCCAAGAGAGGGGCTTTTACGGCTACACCTTC. Based on the CDR3 plus reference TRBV7-2 and TRBJ1-2, the full variable domain is GAGVSQSPSNKVTEKGKDVELRCDPISGHTALYWYRQSLGQGLEFLIYFQGNSAPDKSGLPSDRFSAERTGGSVSTLTIQRTQQEDSAVYLCASSQERGFYGYTFGSGTRLTVV.

This clonotype was observed at least ten times. CDR3 in amino acids: CASARLSYEQYF. Written as DNA, the CDR3 is TGTGCCAGCGCCCGATTGAGCTACGAGCAGTACTTC. V and J are TRBV11-2 and TRBJ2-7; D call uncertain. V lost 8 bases, J lost 3 bases, and 11 bases lay in between. Germline values: CDR1 SGHAT, CDR2 FQNNGV. The CDR3 length is 12 residues.

The rearrangement joins TRBV29-1 to TRBJ2-6; 7 nucleotides line up with TRBD1. Looked up from germline, CDR1 is SQVTM and CDR2 is ANQGSEA. Trimming cost V 8 bases and J 4 bases; bases outside gene matches: 8. The CDR3 runs 14 residues. The CDR3 sequence: CSIVQGFGANVLTF. DNA of the CDR3: TGCAGCATCGTACAGGGGTTCGGGGCCAACGTCCTGACTTTC.

The rearrangement joins TRBV2 to TRBJ1-5; 11 bases align to TRBD1. This CDR3 spans 15 amino acids. V lost 6 bases to trimming and J lost 7 bases; unmatched junction nucleotides: 8. From germline, CDR1 is SNHLY and CDR2 FYNNEI. The CDR3 DNA reads TGTGCCAGCAGGGACGGACAGGGGGCGAAGCAGCCCCAGCATTTT. Its translation is CASRDGQGAKQPQHF.

The table lists this clonotype with many counts. This chain links TRBV7-8 with TRBJ2-7; no firm D call. CDR1 is SGHVS, CDR2 FQNEAQ, per germline. Trimming stripped 4 bases from V and 3 bases from J, with 4 bases between. The CDR3 has 11 amino acids. The CDR3 spells CASSWDYEQYF. CDR3 DNA sequence: TGTGCCAGCAGCTGGGACTACGAGCAGTACTTC.

This clonotype showed up just a few times. The chain is built from TRBV9 and TRBJ2-7, with 9 bases aligning to TRBD2. J lost 5 bases, V lost 3 bases, and 6 bases had no gene match. CDR3 length equals 14 residues. Germline loops: CDR1 SGDLS, CDR2 YYNGEE. In DNA form, the CDR3 reads TGTGCCAGCAGCGCAGGACTAGCGCTAGACGAGCAGTACTTC. Its protein product is CASSAGLALDEQYF.